This TCR beta chain emerged from a study of T cell repertoires in cytomegalovirus infection. TCRdb independently ran MiXCR on the reads; one entry per CDR3 protein. The repertoire holds 250,000 or so distinct CDR3 sequences, with more than 15% as singletons. J was trimmed by 6 bases and V by 4 bases; bases with no gene match: 6. Germline V gives CDR1 MDHEN, CDR2 SYDVKM. CDR3 length equals 14 residues. Sequencing was performed on CD8+ T cells from PBMCs. The rearrangement uses TRBV28 and TRBJ2-3; 8 positions agree with TRBD1. The clonotype originates from a human donor in good health (CMV status not recorded). Some clones in this sample may be carry-over from other donors' samples. The chain's CDR3 is CASSYDRGGDTQYF. In DNA form, the CDR3 reads TGTGCCAGCAGTTATGACAGGGGAGGCGATACGCAGTATTTT.